This T cell receptor (beta chain) comes out of a study of OX40 agonist ivuxolimab in advanced cancers. Only in-frame clones appear in the TCRdb table, and some are missing; sequencing was by immunoSEQ multiplex PCR. Of around 72,000 clones listed, 80% to 95% are singletons. V lost 4 bases to trimming and J lost 0 bases, with 10 bases between them. The germline CDR1 and CDR2 sequences are LGHNA and YSLEER. This CDR3 has 15 amino acids. This clone was recorded once. Samples were taken at baseline and on day 1 of cycles 4 and 7. This sample comprised CD4+ or CD8+ T cells sorted from blood, obtained in a trial of the OX40 agonist ivuxolimab. The TCR originated in an adult with an advanced solid tumor such as melanoma, head and neck, liver or kidney cancer. V usage is TRBV4-3 and J usage is TRBJ2-4; D uncertain. The CDR3 DNA reads as TGCGCCAGCAGCCTCGGAACTTTAGCCAAAAACATTCAGTACTTC. Protein product: CASSLGTLAKNIQYF.